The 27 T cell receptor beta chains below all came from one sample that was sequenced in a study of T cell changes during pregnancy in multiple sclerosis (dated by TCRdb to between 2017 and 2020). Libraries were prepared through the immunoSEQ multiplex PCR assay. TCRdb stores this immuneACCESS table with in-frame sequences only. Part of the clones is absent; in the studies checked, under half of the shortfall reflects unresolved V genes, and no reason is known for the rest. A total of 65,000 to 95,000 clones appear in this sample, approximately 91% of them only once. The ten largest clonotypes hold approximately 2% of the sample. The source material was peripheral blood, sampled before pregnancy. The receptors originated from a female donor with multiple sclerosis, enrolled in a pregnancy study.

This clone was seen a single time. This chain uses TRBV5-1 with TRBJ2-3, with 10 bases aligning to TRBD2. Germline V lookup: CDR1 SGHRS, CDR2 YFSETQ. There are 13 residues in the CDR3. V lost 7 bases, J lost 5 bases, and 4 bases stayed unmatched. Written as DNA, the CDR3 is TGCGCCAGCTCTACTAGCGGGGTAGATACGCAGTATTTT. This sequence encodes CASSTSGVDTQYF.

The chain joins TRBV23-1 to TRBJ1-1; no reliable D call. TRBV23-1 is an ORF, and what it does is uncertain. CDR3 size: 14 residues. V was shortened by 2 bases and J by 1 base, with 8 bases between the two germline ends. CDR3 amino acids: CASSQKTANTEAFF. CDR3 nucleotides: TGCGCCAGCAGTCAAAAAACAGCGAACACTGAAGCTTTCTTT.

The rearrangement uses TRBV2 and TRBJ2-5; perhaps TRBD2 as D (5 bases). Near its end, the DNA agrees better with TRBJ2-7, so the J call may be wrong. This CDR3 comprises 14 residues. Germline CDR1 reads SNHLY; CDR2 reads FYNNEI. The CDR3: CASSEWAGGDEQYF. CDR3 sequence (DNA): TGTGCCAGCAGTGAATGGGCAGGAGGCGACGAGCAGTACTTC.

The CDR3, as DNA: TGTGCCAGCTTGGGGCCCGGACGGAAGAATCAGCCCCAGCATTTT. Protein product: CASLGPGRKNQPQHF. The chain links TRBV5-6 to TRBJ1-5; a weak D match, TRBD1 (5 bases). V dropped 7 bases and J dropped 4 bases, with 18 bases sitting between them. The CDR3 runs to 15 residues. In germline, CDR1 is SGHDT, CDR2 YYEEEE.

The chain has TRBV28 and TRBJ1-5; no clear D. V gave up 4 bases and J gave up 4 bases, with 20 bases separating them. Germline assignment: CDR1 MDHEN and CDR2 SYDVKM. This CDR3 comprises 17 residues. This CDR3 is CASSSPPWGDYNQPQHF. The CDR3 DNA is TGTGCCAGCAGTTCGCCCCCTTGGGGAGATTATAATCAGCCCCAGCATTTT.

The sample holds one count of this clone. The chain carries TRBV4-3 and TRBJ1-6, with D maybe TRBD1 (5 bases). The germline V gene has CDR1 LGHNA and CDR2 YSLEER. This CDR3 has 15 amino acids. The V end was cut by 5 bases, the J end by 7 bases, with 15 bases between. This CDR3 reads CASSGRMGLNSPLHF. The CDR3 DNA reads TGCGCCAGCAGCGGACGGATGGGACTCAATTCACCCCTCCACTTT.

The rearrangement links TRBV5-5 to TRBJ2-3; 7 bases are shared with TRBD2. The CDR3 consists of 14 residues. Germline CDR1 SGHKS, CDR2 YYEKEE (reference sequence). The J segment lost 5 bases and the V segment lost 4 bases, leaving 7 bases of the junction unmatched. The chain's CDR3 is CASSLSGVRDTQYF. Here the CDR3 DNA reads TGTGCCAGCAGCCTCAGCGGGGTCAGAGATACGCAGTATTTT.

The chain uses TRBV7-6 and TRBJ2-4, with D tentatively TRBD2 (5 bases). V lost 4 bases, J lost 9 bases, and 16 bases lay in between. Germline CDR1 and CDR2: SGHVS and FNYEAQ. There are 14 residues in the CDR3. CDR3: CASSYMQARGIQYF. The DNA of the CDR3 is TGTGCCAGCAGCTATATGCAGGCCCGGGGCATTCAGTACTTC.

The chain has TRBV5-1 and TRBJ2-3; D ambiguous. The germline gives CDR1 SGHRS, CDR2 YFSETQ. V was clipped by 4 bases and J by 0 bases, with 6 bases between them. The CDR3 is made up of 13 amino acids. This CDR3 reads CASSAQSTDTQYF. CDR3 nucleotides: TGCGCCAGCAGCGCACAGAGCACAGATACGCAGTATTTT.

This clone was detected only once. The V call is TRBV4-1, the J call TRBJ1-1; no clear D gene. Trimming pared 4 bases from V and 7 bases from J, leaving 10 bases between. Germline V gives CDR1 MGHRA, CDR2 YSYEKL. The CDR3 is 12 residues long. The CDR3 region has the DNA TGCGCCAGCAGCCCCCCCTATGGTGAAGCTTTCTTT. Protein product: CASSPPYGEAFF.

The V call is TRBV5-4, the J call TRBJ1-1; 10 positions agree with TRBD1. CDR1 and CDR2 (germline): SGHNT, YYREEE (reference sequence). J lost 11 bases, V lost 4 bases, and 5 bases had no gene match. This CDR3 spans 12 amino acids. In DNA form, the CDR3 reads TGTGCCAGCAGCCTGGACAGGGGGGTGGCTTTCTTT. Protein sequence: CASSLDRGVAFF. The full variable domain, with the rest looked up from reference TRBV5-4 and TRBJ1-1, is ETGVTQSPTHLIKTRGQQVTLRCSSQSGHNTVSWYQQALGQGPQFIFQYYREEENGRGNFPPRFSGLQFPNYSSELNVNALELDDSALYLCASSLDRGVAFFGQGTRLTVV.

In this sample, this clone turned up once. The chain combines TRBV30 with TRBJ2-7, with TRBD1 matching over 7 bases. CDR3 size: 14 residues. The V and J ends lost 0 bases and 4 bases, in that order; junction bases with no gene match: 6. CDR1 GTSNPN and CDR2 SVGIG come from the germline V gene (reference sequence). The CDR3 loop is CAWSVFTGAYEQYF. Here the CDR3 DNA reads TGTGCCTGGAGTGTGTTTACAGGGGCTTACGAGCAGTACTTC.

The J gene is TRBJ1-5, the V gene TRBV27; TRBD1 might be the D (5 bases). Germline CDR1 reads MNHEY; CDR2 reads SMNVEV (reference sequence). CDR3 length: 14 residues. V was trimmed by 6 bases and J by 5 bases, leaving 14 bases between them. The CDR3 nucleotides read TGTGCCAGCAGGCTGTCCGGGGGGGATCAGCCCCAGCATTTT. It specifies CASRLSGGDQPQHF.

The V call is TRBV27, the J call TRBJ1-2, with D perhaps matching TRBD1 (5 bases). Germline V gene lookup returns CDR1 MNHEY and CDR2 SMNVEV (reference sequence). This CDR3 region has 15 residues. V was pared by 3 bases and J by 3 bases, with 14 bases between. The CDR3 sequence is CASSLGRDGDYGYTF. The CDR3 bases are TGTGCCAGCAGTTTGGGCAGGGATGGCGACTATGGCTACACCTTC.

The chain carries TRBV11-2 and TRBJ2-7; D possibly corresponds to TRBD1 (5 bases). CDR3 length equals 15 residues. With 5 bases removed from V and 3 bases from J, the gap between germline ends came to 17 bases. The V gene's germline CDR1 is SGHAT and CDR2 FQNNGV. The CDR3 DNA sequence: TGTGCCAGCAGCCAAGGGTGGGGCGCCGGCTACGAGCAGTACTTC. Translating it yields CASSQGWGAGYEQYF.

The CDR3 reads CASSVGSTYNEQFF. DNA of the CDR3: TGTGCCAGCAGCGTAGGTTCAACCTACAATGAGCAGTTCTTC. The chain is built from TRBV9 and TRBJ2-1, with D uncertain. The CDR3 runs 14 residues. CDR1 and CDR2 from the germline V gene are SGDLS and YYNGEE. The ends were cut back, 0 bases at V and 2 bases at J, with 6 bases in the middle.

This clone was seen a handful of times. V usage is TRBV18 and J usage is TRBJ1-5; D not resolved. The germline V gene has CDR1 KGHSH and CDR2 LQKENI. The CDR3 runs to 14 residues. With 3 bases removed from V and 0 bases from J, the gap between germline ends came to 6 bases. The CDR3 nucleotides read TGTGCCAGCTCACCGAGCAATAGCAATCAGCCCCAGCATTTT. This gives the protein CASSPSNSNQPQHF.

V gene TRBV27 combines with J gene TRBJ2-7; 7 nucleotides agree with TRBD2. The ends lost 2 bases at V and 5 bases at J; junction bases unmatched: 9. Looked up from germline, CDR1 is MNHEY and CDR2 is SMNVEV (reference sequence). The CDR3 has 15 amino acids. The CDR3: CASSLRRGRLDEQYF. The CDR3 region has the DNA TGTGCCAGCAGTTTACGGCGGGGGAGGCTCGACGAGCAGTACTTC.

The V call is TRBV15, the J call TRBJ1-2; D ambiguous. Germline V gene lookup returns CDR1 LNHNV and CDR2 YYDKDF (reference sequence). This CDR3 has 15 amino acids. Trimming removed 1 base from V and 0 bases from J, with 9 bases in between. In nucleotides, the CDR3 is TGTGCCACCAGCAGAGGGCTAGATCCTAACTATGGCTACACCTTC. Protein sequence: CATSRGLDPNYGYTF. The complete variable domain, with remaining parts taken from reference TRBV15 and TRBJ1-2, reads DAMVIQNPRYQVTQFGKPVTLSCSQTLNHNVMYWYQQKSSQAPKLLFHYYDKDFNNEADTPDNFQSRRPNTSFCFLDIRSPGLGDTAMYLCATSRGLDPNYGYTFGSGTRLTVV.

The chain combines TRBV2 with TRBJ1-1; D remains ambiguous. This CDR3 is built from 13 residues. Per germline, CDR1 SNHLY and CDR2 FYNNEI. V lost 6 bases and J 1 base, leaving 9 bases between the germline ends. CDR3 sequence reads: CASRIQPNTEAFF. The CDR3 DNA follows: TGTGCCAGCAGAATACAGCCGAACACTGAAGCTTTCTTT.

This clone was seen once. The CDR3 sequence is CASSFETGTGVSPLHF. The CDR3 DNA sequence: TGCGCCAGCAGCTTTGAGACCGGGACAGGGGTCTCACCCCTCCACTTT. The rearrangement links TRBV5-1 to TRBJ1-6; 10 bases align to TRBD1. The CDR3 consists of 16 residues. Per the germline V gene, CDR1 is SGHRS and CDR2 is YFSETQ. The V gene end was trimmed by 2 bases and the J gene end by 10 bases; junction bases not matched to a gene: 9.

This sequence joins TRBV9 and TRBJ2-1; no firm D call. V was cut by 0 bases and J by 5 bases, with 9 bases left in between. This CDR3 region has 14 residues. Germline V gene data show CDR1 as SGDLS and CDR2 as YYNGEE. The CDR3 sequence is CASSVAPTHNEQFF. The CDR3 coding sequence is TGTGCCAGCAGCGTAGCCCCTACCCACAATGAGCAGTTCTTC. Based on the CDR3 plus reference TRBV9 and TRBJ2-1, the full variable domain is DSGVTQTPKHLITATGQRVTLRCSPRSGDLSVYWYQQSLDQGLQFLIQYYNGEERAKGNILERFSAQQFPDLHSELNLSSLELGDSALYFCASSVAPTHNEQFFGPGTRLTVL.

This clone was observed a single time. The CDR3 nucleotides are TGTGCCTGGAGTGTGAATGGCCGAAACATTCAGTACTTC. It translates to CAWSVNGRNIQYF. This sequence joins TRBV30 and TRBJ2-4, with D hard to call. CDR1 and CDR2 (germline): GTSNPN, SVGIG (reference sequence). The CDR3 runs to 13 residues. V shed 0 bases and J shed 6 bases, with 9 bases lying between them.

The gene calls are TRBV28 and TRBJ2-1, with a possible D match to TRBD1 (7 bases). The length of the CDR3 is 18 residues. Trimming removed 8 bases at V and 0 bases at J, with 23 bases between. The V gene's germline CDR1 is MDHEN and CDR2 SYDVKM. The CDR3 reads CASQGPNRGGFSYNEQFF. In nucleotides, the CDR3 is TGTGCCAGCCAAGGCCCCAACAGGGGAGGCTTCTCCTACAATGAGCAGTTCTTC.

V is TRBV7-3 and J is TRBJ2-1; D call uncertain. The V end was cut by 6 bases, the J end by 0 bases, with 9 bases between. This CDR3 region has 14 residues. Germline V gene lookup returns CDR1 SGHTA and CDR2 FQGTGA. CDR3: CASSPTYSYNEQFF. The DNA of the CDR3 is TGTGCCAGCAGTCCTACTTACTCCTACAATGAGCAGTTCTTC.

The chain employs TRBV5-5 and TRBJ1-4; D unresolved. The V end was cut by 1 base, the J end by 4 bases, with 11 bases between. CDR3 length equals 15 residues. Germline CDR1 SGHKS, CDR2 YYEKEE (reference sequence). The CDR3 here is CASSLFVRSNEKLFF. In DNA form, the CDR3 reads TGTGCCAGCAGCTTGTTTGTCAGAAGTAATGAAAAACTGTTTTTT.

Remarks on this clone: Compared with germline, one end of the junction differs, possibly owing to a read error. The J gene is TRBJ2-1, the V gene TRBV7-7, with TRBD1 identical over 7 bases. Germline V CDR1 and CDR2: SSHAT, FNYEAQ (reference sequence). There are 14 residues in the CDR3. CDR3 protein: CASSPGGPSNEQFF. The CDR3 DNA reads TGTGCTAGCAGCCCAGGGGGTCCGAGCAATGAGCAGTTCTTC.